The 6 T cell receptor beta chains listed next were all sequenced from one sample in a study of T cells in Graves' hyperthyroidism and ophthalmopathy. Amplification of TCR beta CDR3 regions was performed using RNA transcripts as template. Primed by the HTBI set, a first-round RT-PCR was run on the TCR CDR3. In TCRdb, the multiplex PCR reads were re-called with MiXCR into one record per CDR3 protein. Found here are roughly 200,000 distinct CDR3 sequences, 15% to 20% of them singletons; the top ten hold around 43%. Sequenced input: blood. These receptors were collected from a man between 40 and 49 years old with Graves' hyperthyroidism.

This clonotype was counted between two and nine times. The V and J genes are TRBV29-1 and TRBJ1-4; D is undetermined. The CDR3 is made up of 13 amino acids. CDR1 and CDR2 from the germline V gene are SQVTM and ANQGSEA. V lost 2 bases and J 0 bases, leaving 4 bases between the germline ends. CDR3 residues: CSVENATNEKLFF. The CDR3 coding sequence is TGCAGCGTTGAAAATGCAACTAATGAAAAACTGTTTTTT.

This clonotype was observed many times. V gene TRBV7-2 combines with J gene TRBJ2-2, with no clear D. The CDR3 covers 14 residues. V was clipped by 4 bases and J by 4 bases, with 10 bases between them. The germline gives CDR1 SGHTA, CDR2 FQGNSA. This chain's CDR3 is CASSYSPGTGELFF. CDR3 nucleotide sequence: TGTGCCAGCAGCTATTCACCTGGCACCGGGGAGCTGTTTTTT.

This clonotype was recorded a few times. The V call is TRBV28, the J call TRBJ2-7; 10 nucleotides align to TRBD2. The CDR3 loop spans 14 amino acids. The germline CDR1 and CDR2 sequences are MDHEN and SYDVKM. V was clipped by 8 bases and J by 2 bases; unmatched bases: 6. The CDR3 coding sequence is TGTGCCAGCCCCCCCAGCGGGGGGGCCTACGAGCAGTACTTC. Its protein product is CASPPSGGAYEQYF.

This clonotype was seen many times. The rearrangement uses TRBV6-1 and TRBJ1-4, with TRBD1 matching 9 bases. The CDR3 is 14 amino acids. The germline gives CDR1 MNHNS, CDR2 SASEGT. After removal of 7 bases from V and 7 bases from J, the junction contained 7 bases not matched to a gene. The CDR3 DNA sequence: TGTGCCAGCACCTTGGGACAGGGAAGTGAAAAACTGTTTTTT. Residues: CASTLGQGSEKLFF.

This clonotype was seen many times. V gene TRBV7-2 combines with J gene TRBJ2-5, with 7 bases identical to TRBD2. From germline, CDR1 is SGHTA and CDR2 FQGNSA. The ends lost 1 base at V and 5 bases at J; junction bases unmatched: 7. The CDR3 is made up of 15 amino acids. CDR3 bases: TGTGCCAGCAGCTTAGAGCGGGACGCCCTTGAGACCCAGTACTTC. Residues: CASSLERDALETQYF.

The rearrangement links TRBV24-1 to TRBJ2-1; TRBD2 aligns across 8 bases. Germline CDR1 is KGHDR and CDR2 is SFDVKD. The ends lost 3 bases at V and 3 bases at J; junction bases unmatched: 12. The CDR3 length is 18 residues. The CDR3 protein is CATSDTPGAGGHYNEQFF. The CDR3 DNA is TGTGCCACCAGTGATACGCCGGGTGCGGGGGGCCACTACAATGAGCAGTTCTTC.